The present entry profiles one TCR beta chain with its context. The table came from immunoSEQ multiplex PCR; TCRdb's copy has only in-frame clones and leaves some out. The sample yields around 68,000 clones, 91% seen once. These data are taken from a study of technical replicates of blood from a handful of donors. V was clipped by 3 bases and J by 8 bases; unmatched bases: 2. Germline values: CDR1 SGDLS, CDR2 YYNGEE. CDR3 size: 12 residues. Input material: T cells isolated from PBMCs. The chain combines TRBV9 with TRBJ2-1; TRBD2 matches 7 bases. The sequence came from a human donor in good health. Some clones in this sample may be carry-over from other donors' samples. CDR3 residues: CASSGGGYEQFF. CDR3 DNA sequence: TGTGCCAGCAGCGGGGGGGGGTATGAGCAGTTCTTC.